The 32 T cell receptor beta chains given below trace back to one sample, sequenced in a study of blood T cell repertoires in COVID-19. Measured with immunoSEQ multiplex PCR; TCRdb has only the in-frame clones, and not every one. The table has approximately 190,000 clones, around four fifths seen once. Sequencing input: peripheral blood. The receptors were gathered from a woman aged 40 to 50 with acute or convalescent COVID-19.

V gene TRBV11-2 combines with J gene TRBJ2-5, with D uncertain. CDR1 SGHAT and CDR2 FQNNGV come from the germline V gene. This CDR3 is 14 amino acids long. Trimming stripped 1 base from V and 2 bases from J, with 8 bases between. CDR3 nucleotides: TGTGCCAGCAGCTTAGCCCGACTTCAAGAGACCCAGTACTTC. Encoded protein: CASSLARLQETQYF.

The rearrangement uses TRBV29-1 and TRBJ1-3; unclear D gene. V lost 3 bases, J lost 2 bases, and 11 bases lay in between. CDR1 and CDR2 from the germline V gene are SQVTM and ANQGSEA. The CDR3 is 14 amino acids. The CDR3 bases are TGCAGCGTTGAGATACCCAGTACTGGAAACACCATATATTTT. Its protein product is CSVEIPSTGNTIYF.

This clone occurred once. V is TRBV25-1 and J is TRBJ1-4; D unresolved. V lost 2 bases and J 0 bases, leaving 10 bases between the germline ends. Germline V gene lookup returns CDR1 MGHDK and CDR2 SYGVNS. This CDR3 spans 16 amino acids. CDR3 amino acids: CASSETPEATNEKLFF. CDR3 DNA sequence: TGTGCCAGCAGTGAAACCCCAGAGGCAACTAATGAAAAACTGTTTTTT.

The CDR3 is CASSQGGNEKLFF. The CDR3 bases are TGTGCCAGCAGCCAGGGAGGAAATGAAAAACTGTTTTTT. The chain carries TRBV3-1 (or the pseudogene TRBV3-2) and TRBJ1-4, with D hard to call. Germline V gene sequence: CDR1 LGHDT, CDR2 YNNKEL (reference sequence). This CDR3 has 13 residues. V lost 3 bases to trimming and J lost 5 bases, with 7 bases between them.

The CDR3 here is CASSEFGAYEQYF. DNA for the CDR3: TGTGCCAGCAGTGAATTCGGGGCCTACGAGCAGTACTTC. The chain joins TRBV25-1 to TRBJ2-7; the D gene is possibly TRBD2 (5 bases). The germline V and J ends were trimmed by 1 base and 2 bases, with 6 bases remaining between them. The length of the CDR3 is 13 residues. From germline, CDR1 is MGHDK and CDR2 SYGVNS.

A few counts support this clone. The V call is TRBV5-4, the J call TRBJ2-3, with TRBD2 matching 13 bases. The CDR3 extends over 16 amino acids. The germline CDR1 and CDR2 sequences are SGHNT and YYREEE (reference sequence). V was clipped by 4 bases and J by 2 bases; unmatched bases: 4. CDR3 region: CASSRGLAGITDTQYF. As DNA, the CDR3 is TGTGCCAGCAGCCGGGGACTAGCGGGGATCACAGATACGCAGTATTTT.

This clone came up a few times. The V gene is TRBV14, the J gene TRBJ2-2; the match to TRBD2 covers 11 bases. J lost 3 bases, V lost 4 bases, and 13 bases had no gene match. Germline V gene lookup returns CDR1 SGHDN and CDR2 FVKESK. The CDR3 contains 19 residues. The CDR3 loop is CASSLSPGLAGGDTGELFF. CDR3 nucleotides: TGTGCCAGCAGCCTCTCACCGGGATTAGCGGGAGGGGACACCGGGGAGCTGTTTTTT.

The CDR3 DNA reads TGCAGCGTTGAAGATGGGCAGGGGGGAAACTATGGCTACACCTTC. Translating it yields CSVEDGQGGNYGYTF. The chain joins TRBV29-1 to TRBJ1-2; 7 bases are a match to TRBD1. In germline, CDR1 is SQVTM, CDR2 ANQGSEA. Losses at the gene ends were 0 bases for V and 2 bases for J; bases not matched to a gene: 6. CDR3 length: 15 residues.

This clone has just one count. The J gene is TRBJ2-3, the V gene TRBV9; D may be TRBD2 (6 bases). V was shortened by 4 bases and J by 0 bases, with 9 bases between the two germline ends. The length of the CDR3 is 14 residues. CDR1 and CDR2 from the germline V gene are SGDLS and YYNGEE. The CDR3 region has the DNA TGTGCCAGCAGCCCCGGGACTAGCACAGATACGCAGTATTTT. Its protein product is CASSPGTSTDTQYF.

The rearrangement links TRBV6-6 to TRBJ2-7; 8 positions agree with TRBD1. The V gene's germline CDR1 is MNHNY and CDR2 SVGAGI (reference sequence). The CDR3 is 13 amino acids. Germline trimming cut 6 bases from V and 5 bases from J; bases unmatched to any gene: 6. CDR3 amino acids: CASRRQGWDEQYF. The CDR3 DNA reads TGTGCCAGCAGACGACAGGGGTGGGACGAGCAGTACTTC.

This chain links TRBV28 with TRBJ1-2, with 8 positions matching TRBD1. The CDR3 loop spans 13 amino acids. The germline V gene encodes CDR1 MDHEN and CDR2 SYDVKM. Losses at the gene ends were 3 bases for V and 14 bases for J; bases not matched to a gene: 11. CDR3 DNA sequence: TGTGCCAGCAGTTTTATGTCCCAGGGGGCCTTGACCTTC. As protein: CASSFMSQGALTF.

The rearrangement uses TRBV2 and TRBJ1-5; D ambiguous. V was shortened by 4 bases and J by 1 base, with 2 bases between the two germline ends. CDR1 and CDR2 from the germline V gene are SNHLY and FYNNEI. The CDR3 is 12 amino acids. In DNA, the CDR3 is TGTGCCAGCAGTGCAAGCAATCAGCCCCAGCATTTT. It codes for CASSASNQPQHF.

Here the CDR3 DNA reads TGTGCCAGCAGAGGAGGTGGAGAACAGCCCCAGCATTTT. Protein sequence: CASRGGGEQPQHF. The chain has TRBV18 and TRBJ1-5; D unclear. The CDR3 has 13 residues. V was clipped by 8 bases and J by 7 bases, with 15 bases between them. Germline V gives CDR1 KGHSH, CDR2 LQKENI. The variable domain in full, completed from reference TRBV18 and TRBJ1-5, reads NAGVMQNPRHLVRRRGQEARLRCSPMKGHSHVYWYRQLPEEGLKFMVYLQKENIIDESGMPKERFSAEFPKEGPSILRIQQVVRGDSAAYFCASRGGGEQPQHFGDGTRLSIL.

The chain joins TRBV2 to TRBJ1-4; maybe TRBD1 (5 bases). Germline V lookup: CDR1 SNHLY, CDR2 FYNNEI. The V and J ends lost 1 base and 6 bases respectively, with 12 bases between them. CDR3 length: 15 amino acids. CDR3 in amino acids: CASSEVDREYEKLFF. In DNA form, the CDR3 reads TGTGCCAGCAGTGAAGTAGACAGAGAGTATGAAAAACTGTTTTTT.

Details on this clone: This sample also contains other DNA sequences that code for the same CDR3. The chain couples TRBV5-1 to TRBJ2-7, with D possibly matching TRBD1 (8 bases). Germline CDR1 SGHRS, CDR2 YFSETQ. This CDR3 spans 15 amino acids. Between the trimmed V and J ends, which lost 4 bases and 0 bases, there was a span of 14 bases. CDR3 nucleotide sequence: TGCGCCAGCAGCCTTACAGGGGGGGTCTCCTACGAGCAGTACTTC. It translates to CASSLTGGVSYEQYF.

Turning to this clone: This may stem from a read error, because a much larger clone lies one nucleotide away. The V and J genes are TRBV7-2 and TRBJ1-1; 8 bases are shared with TRBD1. J was trimmed by 1 base and V by 5 bases; bases with no gene match: 0. The CDR3 length is 13 residues. Germline CDR1 SGHTA, CDR2 FQGNSA. This CDR3 reads CASSGQGNTEAFF. The CDR3 DNA is TGTGCCAGCAGCGGACAGGGGAACACTGAAGCTTTCTTT.

The genes are TRBV4-1 and TRBJ1-1; D gene uncertain. V was clipped by 4 bases and J by 4 bases, with 13 bases between them. The germline gives CDR1 MGHRA, CDR2 YSYEKL. CDR3 length equals 14 residues. DNA of the CDR3: TGCGCCAGCAGCCCCGCCAGTGGTGGCACTGAAGCTTTCTTT. Its translation is CASSPASGGTEAFF.

The rearrangement uses TRBV6-5 and TRBJ1-2; possibly TRBD1 for D (6 bases). The germline gives CDR1 MNHEY, CDR2 SVGAGI. This CDR3 region has 15 residues. Trimming shortened V by 5 bases and J by 4 bases, and 17 bases separated the two germline ends. The CDR3 DNA reads TGTGCCAGCAGTCAGGGGAGACAGATTCTCTATGGCTACACCTTC. Its protein product is CASSQGRQILYGYTF.

Only one count was recorded for this clone. This rearrangement joins TRBV19 to TRBJ2-2; 14 bases match TRBD2. The CDR3 sequence is 16 residues long. With 10 bases clipped from V and 0 bases from J, the junction kept 4 bases outside the gene matches. Looked up from germline, CDR1 is LNHDA and CDR2 is SQIVND (reference sequence). The CDR3 region has the DNA TGTGCCACGACTAGCGGGAGGGCCGCGAACACCGGGGAGCTGTTTTTT. Protein: CATTSGRAANTGELFF.

The chain carries TRBV11-2 and TRBJ2-2; D remains ambiguous. Germline lookup yields CDR1 SGHAT and CDR2 FQNNGV. This CDR3 has 15 amino acids. V was shortened by 2 bases and J by 0 bases, with 7 bases between the two germline ends. CDR3 DNA: TGTGCCAGCAGCTTAAGGCGGACGAACACCGGGGAGCTGTTTTTT. This encodes CASSLRRTNTGELFF.

The V and J genes are TRBV6-1 and TRBJ1-3; tentatively, D is TRBD1 (6 bases). Trimming pared 4 bases from V and 0 bases from J, leaving 22 bases between. Germline V gives CDR1 MNHNS, CDR2 SASEGT. CDR3 length: 19 residues. The DNA of the CDR3 is TGTGCCAGCAGTGCTGACCCTATGCTTCGGGACAACTCTGGAAACACCATATATTTT. Amino acids: CASSADPMLRDNSGNTIYF.

The V and J genes are TRBV21-1 and TRBJ1-4; TRBD1 is the table's D call and was not checked against the DNA. TRBV21-1 constitutes a pseudogene. CDR3 length equals 14 residues. CDR3 region: CASSSRPQGEKLFF. In DNA form, the CDR3 reads TGTGCCAGCAGCTCCCGTCCCCAGGGCGAAAAACTGTTTTTT.

The chain employs TRBV9 and TRBJ2-2; D gene uncertain. From germline, CDR1 is SGDLS and CDR2 YYNGEE. V was clipped by 4 bases and J by 5 bases, with 18 bases between them. There are 16 residues in the CDR3. CDR3 DNA sequence: TGTGCCAGCAGCTCTAACACCGGGTCCGTTACCGGGGAGCTGTTTTTT. This codes for CASSSNTGSVTGELFF.

Only a few counts were recorded for this clone. This chain links TRBV5-1 with TRBJ2-5, with D possibly matching TRBD2 (6 bases). This CDR3 has 16 residues. The ends were cut back, 3 bases at V and 5 bases at J, with 20 bases in the middle. Per the germline V gene, CDR1 is SGHRS and CDR2 is YFSETQ. This chain's CDR3 is CASSWRGPYEGETQYF. As DNA, the CDR3 is TGCGCCAGCAGCTGGCGGGGTCCCTACGAGGGTGAGACCCAGTACTTC.

This chain links TRBV5-6 with TRBJ1-3, with D tentatively TRBD1 (6 bases). CDR1 is SGHDT, CDR2 YYEEEE, per germline. V was pared by 5 bases and J by 4 bases, with 16 bases between. CDR3 length equals 15 residues. CDR3 in amino acids: CASSYGPGDGNTIYF. The CDR3 DNA reads TGTGCCAGCAGTTATGGACCAGGGGACGGAAACACCATATATTTT.

This chain joins TRBV5-1 and TRBJ2-7, with D hard to call. The CDR3 is 13 residues long. The ends were cut back, 3 bases at V and 0 bases at J, with 7 bases in the middle. From germline, CDR1 is SGHRS and CDR2 YFSETQ. The CDR3 DNA follows: TGCGCCAGCAGCTCGTCCTACTCCTACGAGCAGTACTTC. This encodes CASSSSYSYEQYF. Filled out from reference TRBV5-1 and TRBJ2-7, the complete variable domain reads KAGVTQTPRYLIKTRGQQVTLSCSPISGHRSVSWYQQTPGQGLQFLFEYFSETQRNKGNFPGRFSGRQFSNSRSEMNVSTLELGDSALYLCASSSSYSYEQYFGPGTRLTVT.

This clone was counted only a few times. CDR3 residues: CASNSRNGQGGSFF. As DNA, the CDR3 is TGTGCCAGCAACTCTCGGAACGGACAGGGTGGGTCTTTCTTT. V gene TRBV6-5 combines with J gene TRBJ1-1, with 8 nucleotides matching TRBD1. Trimming took 7 bases from V and 12 from J; bases not matched to a gene: 16. The CDR3 covers 14 residues. Germline CDR1 MNHEY, CDR2 SVGAGI.

V is TRBV2 and J is TRBJ2-2, with TRBD1 matching over 9 bases. V shed 5 bases, J shed 1 base, and the junction held 5 bases outside the gene matches. Germline CDR1 reads SNHLY; CDR2 reads FYNNEI. CDR3 length: 16 amino acids. CDR3: CASSKQGALNTGELFF. CDR3 nucleotide sequence: TGTGCCAGCAGTAAACAGGGGGCCCTGAACACCGGGGAGCTGTTTTTT. The complete variable domain, with remaining parts taken from reference TRBV2 and TRBJ2-2, reads EPEVTQTPSHQVTQMGQEVILRCVPISNHLYFYWYRQILGQKVEFLVSFYNNEISEKSEIFDDQFSVERPDGSNFTLKIRSTKLEDSAMYFCASSKQGALNTGELFFGEGSRLTVL.

The chain carries TRBV27 and TRBJ2-2, with D perhaps matching TRBD2 (5 bases). Trimming removed 4 bases from V and 7 bases from J, with 7 bases in between. Germline V CDR1 and CDR2: MNHEY, SMNVEV (reference sequence). This CDR3 has 12 residues. CDR3: CASSWAGGELFF. In nucleotides, the CDR3 is TGTGCCAGCAGTTGGGCGGGCGGGGAGCTGTTTTTT.

This clone came up once. The chain couples TRBV2 to TRBJ1-2, with a weak D call TRBD1 (5 bases). The CDR3 totals 16 residues. Trimming removed 2 bases at V and 4 bases at J, with 17 bases between. Germline loops: CDR1 SNHLY, CDR2 FYNNEI. CDR3 DNA: TGTGCCAGCAGTGAACATGCAGGGTTGGGGCTCTATGGCTACACCTTC. The encoded protein is CASSEHAGLGLYGYTF.

The chain links TRBV30 to TRBJ1-4; TRBD1 matches at 8 bases. The CDR3 is made up of 14 amino acids. The V and J ends lost 5 bases and 6 bases, in that order; junction bases with no gene match: 8. Germline CDR1 and CDR2: GTSNPN and SVGIG (reference sequence). Here the CDR3 reads CAWERAGGDEKLFF. In DNA, the CDR3 is TGTGCCTGGGAGAGGGCAGGGGGCGATGAAAAACTGTTTTTT. Full variable domain (missing parts from reference TRBV30 and TRBJ1-4): SQTIHQWPATLVQPVGSPLSLECTVEGTSNPNLYWYRQAAGRGLQLLFYSVGIGQISSEVPQNLSASRPQDRQFILSSKKLLLSDSGFYLCAWERAGGDEKLFFGSGTQLSVL.

V is TRBV12-3 or TRBV12-4 and J is TRBJ1-3, with 7 bases that match TRBD1. The CDR3 totals 13 residues. V lost 7 bases, J lost 4 bases, and 4 bases stayed unmatched. This CDR3 is CASTQDRGNTIYF. CDR3 nucleotide sequence: TGTGCCAGCACTCAGGACAGGGGAAACACCATATATTTT.